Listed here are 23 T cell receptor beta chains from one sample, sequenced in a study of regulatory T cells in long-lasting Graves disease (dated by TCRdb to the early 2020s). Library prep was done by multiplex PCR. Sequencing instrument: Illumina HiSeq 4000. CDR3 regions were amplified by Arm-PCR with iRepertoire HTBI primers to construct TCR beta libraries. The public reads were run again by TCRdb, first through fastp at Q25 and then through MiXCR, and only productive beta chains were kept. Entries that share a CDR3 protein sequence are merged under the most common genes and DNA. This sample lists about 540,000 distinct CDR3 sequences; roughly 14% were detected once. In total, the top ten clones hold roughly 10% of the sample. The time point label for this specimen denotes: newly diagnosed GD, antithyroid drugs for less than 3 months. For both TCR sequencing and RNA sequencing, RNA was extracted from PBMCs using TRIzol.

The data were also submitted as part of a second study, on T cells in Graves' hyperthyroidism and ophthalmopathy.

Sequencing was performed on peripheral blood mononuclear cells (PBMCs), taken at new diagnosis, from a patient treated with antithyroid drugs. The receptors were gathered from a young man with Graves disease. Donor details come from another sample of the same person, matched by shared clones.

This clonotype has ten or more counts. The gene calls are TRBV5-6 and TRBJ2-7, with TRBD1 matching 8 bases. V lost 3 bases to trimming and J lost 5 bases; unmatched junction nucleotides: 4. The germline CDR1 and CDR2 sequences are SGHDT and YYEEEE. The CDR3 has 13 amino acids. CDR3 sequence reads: CASSWTGSNEQYF. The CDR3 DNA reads TGTGCCAGCAGCTGGACAGGGTCGAACGAGCAGTACTTC.

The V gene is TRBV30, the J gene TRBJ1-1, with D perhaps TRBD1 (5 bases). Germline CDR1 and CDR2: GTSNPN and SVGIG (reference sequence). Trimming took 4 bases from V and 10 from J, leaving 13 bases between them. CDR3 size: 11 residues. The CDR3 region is CAWTSGPTAFF. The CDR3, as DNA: TGTGCCTGGACTTCAGGGCCGACAGCTTTCTTT.

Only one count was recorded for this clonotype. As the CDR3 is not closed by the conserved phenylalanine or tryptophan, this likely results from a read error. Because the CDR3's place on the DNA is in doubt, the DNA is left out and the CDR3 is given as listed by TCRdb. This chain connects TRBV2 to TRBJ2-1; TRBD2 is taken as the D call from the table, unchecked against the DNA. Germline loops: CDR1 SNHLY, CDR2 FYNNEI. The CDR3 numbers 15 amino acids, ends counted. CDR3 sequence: CASSRLAGGTDTQYL.

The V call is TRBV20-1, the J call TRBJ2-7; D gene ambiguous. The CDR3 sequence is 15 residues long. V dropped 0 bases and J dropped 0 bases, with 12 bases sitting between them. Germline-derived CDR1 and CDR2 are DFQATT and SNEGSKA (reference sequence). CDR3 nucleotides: TGCAGTGCTAGAGATGTACGGAGCCCCTCCTACGAGCAGTACTTC. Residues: CSARDVRSPSYEQYF.

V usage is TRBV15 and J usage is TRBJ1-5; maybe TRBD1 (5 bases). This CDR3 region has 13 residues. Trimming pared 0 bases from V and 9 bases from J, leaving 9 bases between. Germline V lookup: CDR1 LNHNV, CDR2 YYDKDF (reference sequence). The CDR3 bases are TGTGCCACCAGCAGAGAGACGGGGGGGCCCCAGCATTTT. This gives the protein CATSRETGGPQHF. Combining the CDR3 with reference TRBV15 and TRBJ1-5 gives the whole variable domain DAMVIQNPRYQVTQFGKPVTLSCSQTLNHNVMYWYQQKSSQAPKLLFHYYDKDFNNEADTPDNFQSRRPNTSFCFLDIRSPGLGDTAMYLCATSRETGGPQHFGDGTRLSIL.

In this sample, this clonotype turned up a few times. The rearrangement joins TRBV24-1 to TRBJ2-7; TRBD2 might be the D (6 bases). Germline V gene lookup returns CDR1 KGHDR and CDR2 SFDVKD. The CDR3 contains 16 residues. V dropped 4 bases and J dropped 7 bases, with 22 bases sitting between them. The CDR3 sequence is CATSDAGRTAAKEQYF. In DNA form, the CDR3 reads TGTGCCACCAGTGACGCAGGGAGGACTGCCGCTAAAGAGCAGTACTTC.

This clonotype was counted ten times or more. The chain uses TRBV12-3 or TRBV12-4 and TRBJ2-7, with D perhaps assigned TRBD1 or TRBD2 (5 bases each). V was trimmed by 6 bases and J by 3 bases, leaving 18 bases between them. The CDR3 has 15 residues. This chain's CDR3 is CASSSRFGADYEQYF. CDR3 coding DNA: TGTGCCAGCAGCTCAAGGTTCGGGGCGGACTACGAGCAGTACTTC.

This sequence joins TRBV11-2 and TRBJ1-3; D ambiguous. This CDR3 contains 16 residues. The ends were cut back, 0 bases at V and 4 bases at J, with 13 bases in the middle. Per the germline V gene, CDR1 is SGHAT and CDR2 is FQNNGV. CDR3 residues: CASSLEGSWSGNTIYF. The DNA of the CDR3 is TGTGCCAGCAGCTTAGAGGGTAGTTGGTCCGGAAACACCATATATTTT.

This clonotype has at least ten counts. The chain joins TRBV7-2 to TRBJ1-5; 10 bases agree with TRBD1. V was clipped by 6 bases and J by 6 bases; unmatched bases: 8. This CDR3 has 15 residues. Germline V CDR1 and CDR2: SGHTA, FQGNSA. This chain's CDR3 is CASRPRGQGVQPQHF. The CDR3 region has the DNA TGTGCCAGCAGACCACGAGGACAGGGGGTTCAGCCCCAGCATTTT.

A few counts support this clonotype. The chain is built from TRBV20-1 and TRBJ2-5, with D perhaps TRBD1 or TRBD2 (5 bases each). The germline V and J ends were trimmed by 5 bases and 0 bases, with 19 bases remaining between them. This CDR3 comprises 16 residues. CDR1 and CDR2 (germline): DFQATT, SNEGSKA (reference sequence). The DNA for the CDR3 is TGCAGTGCTGAGGGGCCGGGAAAGCGGTACCAAGAGACCCAGTACTTC. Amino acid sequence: CSAEGPGKRYQETQYF.

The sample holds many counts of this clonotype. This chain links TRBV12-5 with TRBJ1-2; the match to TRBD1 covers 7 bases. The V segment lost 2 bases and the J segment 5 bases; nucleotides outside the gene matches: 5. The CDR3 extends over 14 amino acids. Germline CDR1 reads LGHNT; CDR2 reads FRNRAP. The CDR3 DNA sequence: TGTGCTAGTGGTTTGCAGACAGGGACTTATGGCTACACCTTC. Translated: CASGLQTGTYGYTF.

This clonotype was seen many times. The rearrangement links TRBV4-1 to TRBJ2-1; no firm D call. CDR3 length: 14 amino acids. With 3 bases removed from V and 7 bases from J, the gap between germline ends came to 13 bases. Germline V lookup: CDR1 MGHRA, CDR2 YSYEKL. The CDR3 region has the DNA TGCGCCAGCAGCCATCCCTTTGGAGCAAATGAGCAGTTCTTC. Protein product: CASSHPFGANEQFF.

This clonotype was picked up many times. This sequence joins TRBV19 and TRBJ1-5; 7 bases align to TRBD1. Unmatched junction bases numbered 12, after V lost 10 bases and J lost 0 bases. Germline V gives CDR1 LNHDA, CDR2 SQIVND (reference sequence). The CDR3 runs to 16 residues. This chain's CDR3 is CATQWGQLNSNQPQHF. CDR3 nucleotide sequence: TGTGCCACCCAATGGGGACAGCTTAATAGCAATCAGCCCCAGCATTTT.

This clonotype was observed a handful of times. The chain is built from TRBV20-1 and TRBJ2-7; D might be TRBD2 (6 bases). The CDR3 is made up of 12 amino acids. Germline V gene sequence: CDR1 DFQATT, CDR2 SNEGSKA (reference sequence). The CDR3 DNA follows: TGCAGCCCTAAAGCGGGTCCCTACGAGCAGTACTTC. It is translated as CSPKAGPYEQYF.

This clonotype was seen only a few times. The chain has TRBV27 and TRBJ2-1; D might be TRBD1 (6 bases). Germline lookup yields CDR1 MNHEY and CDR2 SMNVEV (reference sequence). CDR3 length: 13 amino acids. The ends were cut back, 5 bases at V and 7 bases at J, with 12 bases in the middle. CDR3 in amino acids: CASSQWTVNEQFF. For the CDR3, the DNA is TGTGCCAGCAGTCAATGGACAGTTAATGAGCAGTTCTTC.

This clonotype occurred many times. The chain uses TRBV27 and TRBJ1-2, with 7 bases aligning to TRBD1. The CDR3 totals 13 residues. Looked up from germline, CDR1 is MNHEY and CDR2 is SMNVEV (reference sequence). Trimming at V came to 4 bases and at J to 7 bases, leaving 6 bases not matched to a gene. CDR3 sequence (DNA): TGTGCCAGCAGTTCCCTGGACAGGACTGGCTACACCTTC. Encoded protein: CASSSLDRTGYTF.

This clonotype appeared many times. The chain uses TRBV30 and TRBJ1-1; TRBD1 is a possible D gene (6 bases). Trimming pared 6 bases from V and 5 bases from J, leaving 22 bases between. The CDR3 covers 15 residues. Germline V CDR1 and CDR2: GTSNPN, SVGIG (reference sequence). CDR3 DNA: TGTGCCTGCCCCTCTCGCCGGGGGCTGGGGACTGAAGCTTTCTTT. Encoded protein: CACPSRRGLGTEAFF.

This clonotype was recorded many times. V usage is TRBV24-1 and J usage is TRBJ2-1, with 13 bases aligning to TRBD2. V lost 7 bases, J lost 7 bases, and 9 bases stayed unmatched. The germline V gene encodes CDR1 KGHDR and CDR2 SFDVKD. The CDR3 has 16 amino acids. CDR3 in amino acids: CATSGAGTSGKNEQFF. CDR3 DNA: TGTGCCACCAGCGGAGCCGGGACTAGCGGGAAAAATGAGCAGTTCTTC.

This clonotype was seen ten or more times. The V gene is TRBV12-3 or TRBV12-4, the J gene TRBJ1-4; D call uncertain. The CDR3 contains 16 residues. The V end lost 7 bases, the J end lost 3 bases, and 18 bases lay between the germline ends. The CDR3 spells CASTPHQPAANEKLFF. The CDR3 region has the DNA TGTGCCAGCACCCCACACCAACCAGCGGCTAATGAAAAACTGTTTTTT.

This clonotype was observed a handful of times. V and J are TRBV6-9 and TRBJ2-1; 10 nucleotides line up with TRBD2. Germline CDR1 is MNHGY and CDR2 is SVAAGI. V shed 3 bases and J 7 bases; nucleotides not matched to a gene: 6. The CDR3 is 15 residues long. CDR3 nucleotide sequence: TGTGCCAGCAGTTACTCAGCGGGAGGGCCGAATGAGCAGTTCTTC. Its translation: CASSYSAGGPNEQFF.

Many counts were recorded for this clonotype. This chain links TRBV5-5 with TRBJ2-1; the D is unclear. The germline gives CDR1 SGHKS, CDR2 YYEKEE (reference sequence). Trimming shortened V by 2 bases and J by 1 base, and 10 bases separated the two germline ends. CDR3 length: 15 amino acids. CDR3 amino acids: CASSFSFLSYNEQFF. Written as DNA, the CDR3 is TGTGCCAGCAGCTTCTCCTTCTTATCCTACAATGAGCAGTTCTTC.

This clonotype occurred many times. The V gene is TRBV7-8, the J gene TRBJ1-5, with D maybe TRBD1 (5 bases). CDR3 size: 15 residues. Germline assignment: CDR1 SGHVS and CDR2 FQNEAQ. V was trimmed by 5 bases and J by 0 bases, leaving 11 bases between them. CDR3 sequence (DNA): TGTGCCAGCAGCCCGGGACGGATTAGCAATCAGCCCCAGCATTTT. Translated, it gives CASSPGRISNQPQHF. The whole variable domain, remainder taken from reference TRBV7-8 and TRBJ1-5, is GAGVSQSPRYKVAKRGQDVALRCDPISGHVSLFWYQQALGQGPEFLTYFQNEAQLDKSGLPSDRFFAERPEGSVSTLKIQRTQQEDSAVYLCASSPGRISNQPQHFGDGTRLSIL.

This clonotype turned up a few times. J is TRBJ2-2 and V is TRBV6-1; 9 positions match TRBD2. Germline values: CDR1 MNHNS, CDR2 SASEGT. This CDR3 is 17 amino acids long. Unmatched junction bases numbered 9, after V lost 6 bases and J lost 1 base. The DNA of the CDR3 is TGTGCCAGCAGCCCTTTCTCAGCGGGAGGGAACACCGGGGAGCTGTTTTTT. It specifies CASSPFSAGGNTGELFF.